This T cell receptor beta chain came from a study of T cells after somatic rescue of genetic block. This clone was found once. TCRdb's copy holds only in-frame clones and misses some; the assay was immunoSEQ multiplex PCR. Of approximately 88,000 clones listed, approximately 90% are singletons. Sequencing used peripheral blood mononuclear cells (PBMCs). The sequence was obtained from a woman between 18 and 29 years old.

The CDR3 nucleotides read TGTGCCAGCAGCTTAGAGAAGGGATCTGGGGACACCATATATTTT. It translates to CASSLEKGSGDTIYF. The chain combines TRBV7-8 with TRBJ1-3; no definite D call. The CDR3 is 15 amino acids. Germline V gives CDR1 SGHVS, CDR2 FQNEAQ. Trimming took off 1 base at V and 8 bases at J, with 15 bases between the two ends.